This T cell receptor (beta chain) originates from a study of cytomegalovirus exposure and HLA in healthy donors. Study findings and constraints: The classifier was said to identify cytomegalovirus status with high specificity and sensitivity.

With 60 Vbeta and 13 Jbeta primers, the PCR was carried out. In the authors' methods: Unique TCR beta chains numbered around 75 million in a later analysis, with roughly 9.9 million shared. Profiled with immunoSEQ multiplex PCR; TCRdb holds only in-frame clones, not every one. That table is the source of V, J and clone size, and D and trimming were worked out from the DNA. The repertoire holds 150,000 or so clones, with roughly 77% as singletons. Worth noting for this clone: Antigen specificity is unknown.

The CDR3 runs to 12 residues. V lost 4 bases and J 10 bases, leaving 11 bases between the germline ends. The V gene's germline CDR1 is SGHDN and CDR2 FVKESK. This rearrangement joins TRBV14 to TRBJ2-1; D might be TRBD2 (6 bases). The sequenced material came from PBMCs. The TCR comes from a man aged 18-30 years in good health and CMV-seropositive. The CDR3: CASSLAVGEQFF. The CDR3, as DNA: TGTGCCAGCAGCCTAGCGGTGGGGGAGCAGTTCTTC.